A single TCR beta chain is shown here with its context. Its cognate antigen is unknown. V gave up 3 bases and J gave up 10 bases; unmatched junction bases: 8. This CDR3 has 14 amino acids. Germline V gives CDR1 SGHTA, CDR2 FQGNSA. These data come from a study of regulatory T cells in long-lasting Graves disease. General study points: Newly diagnosed patients shared about a thousand public clonotypes; persistent patients shared approximately 2,900. Newly diagnosed disease favored TRBV20-1 and TRBJ2-1 over persistent disease.

In building TCR beta libraries, iRepertoire HTBI primers were used together with Arm-PCR of CDR3 regions. Source study methods: The samples included 62 TRBV and approximately 15 TRBJ segments. TCRdb recomputed calls from the multiplex PCR reads with MiXCR, one row per CDR3 protein. The authors' filters were not applied to this entry. This sample has 400,000 to 500,000 distinct CDR3 sequences, with around a fifth found just once. The time point was: persistent/refractory GD, antithyroid drugs over 5 years with positive TRAb. Generation of the TCR library employed RNA extracted from PBMCs. Blood from the periphery, nine milliliters in all, was drawn into EDTA tubes.

The genes are TRBV7-2 and TRBJ1-5; 8 bases fit TRBD1. Material: peripheral blood mononuclear cells (PBMCs), obtained when the disease was refractory, from a patient treated with antithyroid drugs. This TCR came from a female donor with Graves disease. The CDR3 spells CASSFDRGIQPQHF. For the CDR3, the DNA is TGTGCCAGCAGCTTCGACAGGGGTATCCAACCCCAGCATTTT.